The 10 T cell receptor beta chains presented below share a single source sample, sequenced in a study of read filtering for tumor transcriptome and immune sequencing. From about 400 ng of RNA, a library with molecular barcoded alpha/delta and beta/gamma adaptors was made. TCRdb reprocessed the reads with MiXCR, giving one entry per CDR3 protein. This sample has tens of thousands of distinct CDR3 sequences, with about a fifth found just once. The sequenced sample was a population of CD138-negative cells sorted from bone marrow. Receptors were obtained from a donor over 35 with multiple myeloma.

This clonotype was detected only a few times. Here the CDR3 DNA reads TGTGCCAGCAGCTTGACAGGGGGCGCAAACATTCAGTACTTC. This encodes CASSLTGGANIQYF. The chain couples TRBV11-2 to TRBJ2-4; 10 bases map to TRBD1. Trimming at V came to 3 bases and at J to 6 bases, leaving 2 bases not matched to a gene. The CDR3 sequence is 14 residues long. Looked up from germline, CDR1 is SGHAT and CDR2 is FQNNGV.

In nucleotides, the CDR3 is TGTGCCAGCAGTCCATCCGGGACTAGTCTTACCGATGAGCAGTTCTTC. Protein: CASSPSGTSLTDEQFF. V gene TRBV27 combines with J gene TRBJ2-1; 8 bases line up with TRBD2. Germline V lookup: CDR1 MNHEY, CDR2 SMNVEV (reference sequence). After removal of 5 bases from V and 8 bases from J, the junction contained 14 bases not matched to a gene. The CDR3 is 16 amino acids.

The chain's CDR3 is CSAPDRASPDTQYF. DNA for the CDR3: TGCAGTGCCCCGGACAGGGCGTCCCCAGATACGCAGTATTTT. This chain links TRBV20-1 with TRBJ2-3; TRBD1 aligns across 8 bases. Germline-derived CDR1 and CDR2 are DFQATT and SNEGSKA (reference sequence). This CDR3 has 14 amino acids. The V and J ends lost 6 bases and 4 bases, in that order; junction bases with no gene match: 9.

Only one count was recorded for this clonotype. Possible read error: a much larger clone is one base away. J is TRBJ1-1 and V is TRBV29-1, with unresolved D. The CDR3 consists of 10 residues. Per germline, CDR1 SQVTM and CDR2 ANQGSEA. The CDR3 DNA is TGCAGCGTTGTCAGCTTGGAGCCTTCCTTT. It encodes CSVVSLEPSF. Looking up the rest from reference TRBV29-1 and TRBJ1-1 gives the full variable domain: SAVISQKPSRDICQRGTSLTIQCQVDSQVTMMFWYRQQPGQSLTLIATANQGSEATYESGFVIDKFPISRPNLTFSTLTVSNMSPEDSSIYLCSVVSLEPSFGQGTRLTVV.

Remarks on this clonotype: With a much larger clone just one base away, this may be a read error. No conserved phenylalanine or tryptophan is present at the end of the CDR3, so a read error is the likely explanation. V usage is TRBV11-2 and J usage is TRBJ2-7; 10 positions match TRBD2. Germline V gene sequence: CDR1 SGHAT, CDR2 FQNNGV. V was clipped by 2 bases and J by 7 bases; unmatched bases: 8. This CDR3 contains 15 residues. The chain's CDR3 is CASSLQLAGAWEQYL. The CDR3 nucleotides read TGTGCCAGCAGCTTACAGCTAGCGGGAGCTTGGGAGCAGTACCTC.

The sample holds many counts of this clonotype. The chain uses TRBV18 and TRBJ2-1, with 9 nucleotides matching TRBD1. The CDR3 totals 13 residues. The ends lost 4 bases at V and 8 bases at J; junction bases unmatched: 3. In germline, CDR1 is KGHSH, CDR2 LQKENI. The CDR3 loop is CASSQGQGYEQFF. The CDR3 DNA is TGTGCCAGCTCACAGGGACAGGGTTATGAGCAGTTCTTC. Filled out from reference TRBV18 and TRBJ2-1, the complete variable domain reads NAGVMQNPRHLVRRRGQEARLRCSPMKGHSHVYWYRQLPEEGLKFMVYLQKENIIDESGMPKERFSAEFPKEGPSILRIQQVVRGDSAAYFCASSQGQGYEQFFGPGTRLTVL.

In this sample, this clonotype is medium-sized. The chain couples TRBV4-1 to TRBJ2-1, with D perhaps matching TRBD2 (5 bases). This CDR3 has 15 residues. Per the germline V gene, CDR1 is MGHRA and CDR2 is YSYEKL. Trimming removed 5 bases from V and 1 base from J, with 12 bases in between. This CDR3 is CASSFSRGSYNEQFF. The CDR3 bases are TGCGCCAGCAGCTTCAGCAGAGGGTCCTACAATGAGCAGTTCTTC.

The chain links TRBV20-1 to TRBJ1-2; tentative D call: TRBD1 (5 bases). Per the germline V gene, CDR1 is DFQATT and CDR2 is SNEGSKA (reference sequence). V dropped 6 bases and J dropped 4 bases, with 21 bases sitting between them. This CDR3 spans 15 amino acids. For the CDR3, the DNA is TGCAGTGCATCCGGGTCCGGGGCGGGGAGCTATGGCTACACCTTC. Translating it yields CSASGSGAGSYGYTF.

This clonotype came up many times. The chain recombines TRBV29-1 with TRBJ2-2; 11 bases are a match to TRBD2. The germline gives CDR1 SQVTM, CDR2 ANQGSEA. The CDR3 runs to 21 residues. J was trimmed by 3 bases and V by 5 bases; bases with no gene match: 23. The CDR3: CSVTNQGGKTSGKRYTGELFF. The CDR3 DNA follows: TGCAGCGTTACCAATCAGGGGGGAAAGACTAGCGGGAAGAGGTACACCGGGGAGCTGTTTTTT.

The J gene is TRBJ1-5, the V gene TRBV4-1; 9 positions match TRBD1. The germline V gene encodes CDR1 MGHRA and CDR2 YSYEKL. The ends lost 3 bases at V and 0 bases at J; junction bases unmatched: 3. This CDR3 has 16 amino acids. As DNA, the CDR3 is TGCGCCAGCAGCCAGGGACAGGGTAATAGCAATCAGCCCCAGCATTTT. As protein: CASSQGQGNSNQPQHF.